This T cell receptor (beta chain) was profiled in a study of immune evolution from preneoplasia to lung adenocarcinoma. Study results and caveats: Normal lung had highest clonality; later lesions appeared denser, more diverse.

This clone was counted only a few times. Its antigen is unidentified. The CDR3 length is 12 residues. The germline V gene encodes CDR1 SGHTA and CDR2 FQGNSA. V lost 0 bases and J lost 6, with 4 bases in between. TCRdb keeps only in-frame clones here, not all; method: immunoSEQ multiplex PCR. Of under 45,000 clones listed, 65% to 80% are singletons. The material sequenced was FFPE invasive lung adenocarcinoma tissue. The receptor comes from a person in their sixties with lung adenocarcinoma. The chain recombines TRBV7-2 with TRBJ2-3; D unclear. CDR3 amino acids: CASSLARDTQYF. CDR3 sequence (DNA): TGTGCCAGCAGCTTAGCTCGTGATACGCAGTATTTT.